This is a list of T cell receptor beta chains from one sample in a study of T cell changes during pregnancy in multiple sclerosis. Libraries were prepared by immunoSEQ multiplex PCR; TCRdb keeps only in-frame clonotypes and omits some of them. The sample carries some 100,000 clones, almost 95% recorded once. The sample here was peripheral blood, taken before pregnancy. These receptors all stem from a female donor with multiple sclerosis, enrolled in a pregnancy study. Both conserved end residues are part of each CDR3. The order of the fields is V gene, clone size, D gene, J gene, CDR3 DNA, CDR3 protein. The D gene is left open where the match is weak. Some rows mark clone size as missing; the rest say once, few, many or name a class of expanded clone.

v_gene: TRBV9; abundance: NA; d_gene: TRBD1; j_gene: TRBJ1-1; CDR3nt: TGTGCCAGCGGGAGGACAGGGGGATGGGACACTGAAGCTTTCTTT; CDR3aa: CASGRTGGWDTEAFF
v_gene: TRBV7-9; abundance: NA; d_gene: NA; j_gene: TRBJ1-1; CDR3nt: TGTGCCAGCAGCTTAAGAGGAGACCAGGGGGAAGCTTTCTTT; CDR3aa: CASSLRGDQGEAFF
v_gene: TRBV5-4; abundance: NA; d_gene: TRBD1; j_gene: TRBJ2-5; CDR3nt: TGTGCCAGCAGCTTCAGGGGGGAGACCCAGTACTTC; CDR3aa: CASSFRGETQYF
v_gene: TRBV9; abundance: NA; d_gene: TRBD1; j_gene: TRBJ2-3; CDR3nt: TGTGCCAGCAGCGCCGCCGGGACAGGGGTAGATACGCAGTATTTT; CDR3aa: CASSAAGTGVDTQYF
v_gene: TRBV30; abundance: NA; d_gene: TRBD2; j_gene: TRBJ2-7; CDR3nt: TGCGCCTTCACTTTAGCGGGAGGGCTTCTAAGCTACGAGCAGTACTTC; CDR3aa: CAFTLAGGLLSYEQYF
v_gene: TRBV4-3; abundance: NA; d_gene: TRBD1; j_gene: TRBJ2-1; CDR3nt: TGCGCCAGCAGCCAAGGGACAGGGCCCTACAATGAGCAGTTCTTC; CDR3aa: CASSQGTGPYNEQFF
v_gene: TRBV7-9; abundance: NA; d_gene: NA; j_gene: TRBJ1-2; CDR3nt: TGTGCCAGCAGCTTAGGGAGCCCAGCTAACTATGGCTACACCTTC; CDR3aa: CASSLGSPANYGYTF
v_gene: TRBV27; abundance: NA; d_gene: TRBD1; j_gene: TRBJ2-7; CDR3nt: TGTGCCAGCAAACGTACCTTGACAGGGAGCGTGGAGGAGCAGTACTTC; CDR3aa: CASKRTLTGSVEEQYF
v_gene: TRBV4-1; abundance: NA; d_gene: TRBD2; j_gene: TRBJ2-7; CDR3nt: TGCGCCAGCAGCCAAGAGACTAGCGGACTAACCTACGAGCAGTACTTC; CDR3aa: CASSQETSGLTYEQYF
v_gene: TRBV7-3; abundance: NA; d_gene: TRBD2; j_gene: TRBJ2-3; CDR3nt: TGTGCCAGCAGCTTAACGGGGGGGGGAAGCGGGACGACAGATACGCAGTATTTT; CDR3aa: CASSLTGGGSGTTDTQYF
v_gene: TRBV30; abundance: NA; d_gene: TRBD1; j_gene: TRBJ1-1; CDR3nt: TGTGCCTGGACTCCACGAAGGGGACAGGGAATGTGGGAAGCTTTCTTT; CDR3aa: CAWTPRRGQGMWEAFF
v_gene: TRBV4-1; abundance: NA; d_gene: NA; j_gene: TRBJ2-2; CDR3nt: TGCGCCAGCAGCCAGCTCCCCCCAGGGTCCGGGGAGCTGTTTTTT; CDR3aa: CASSQLPPGSGELFF
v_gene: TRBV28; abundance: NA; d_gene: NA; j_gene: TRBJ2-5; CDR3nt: TGTGCCAGCAGTTTTCCGGGAGTAGATAAGACCCAGTACTTC; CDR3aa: CASSFPGVDKTQYF
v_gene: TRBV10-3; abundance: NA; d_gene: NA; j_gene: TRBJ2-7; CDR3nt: TGTGCCATCAGTGGGGCCGGGGACTACGAGCAGTACTTC; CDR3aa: CAISGAGDYEQYF
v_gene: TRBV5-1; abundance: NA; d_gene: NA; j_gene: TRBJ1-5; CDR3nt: TGCGCCAGCAGCCCCGCGGGTCTTCCCCAGCCCCAGCATTTT; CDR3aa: CASSPAGLPQPQHF
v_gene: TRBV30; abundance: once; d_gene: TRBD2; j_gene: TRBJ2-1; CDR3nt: TGTGCCTGGAGTATAAGCGGGAGTTTGGGATCCTACAATGAGCAGTTCTTC; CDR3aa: CAWSISGSLGSYNEQFF
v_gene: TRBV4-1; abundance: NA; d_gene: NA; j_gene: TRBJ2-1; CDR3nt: TGCGCCAGCAGCCAAGTTAACAATGAGCAGTTCTTC; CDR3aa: CASSQVNNEQFF
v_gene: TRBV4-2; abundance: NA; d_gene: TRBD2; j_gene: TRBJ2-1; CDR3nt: TGTGCCAGCAGCCAAGAAGCGGGAGGGTACAATGAGCAGTTCTTC; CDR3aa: CASSQEAGGYNEQFF
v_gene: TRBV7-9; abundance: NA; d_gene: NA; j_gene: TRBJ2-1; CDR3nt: TGTGCCAGCAGCTTCGTCAATGAGCAGTTCTTC; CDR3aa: CASSFVNEQFF
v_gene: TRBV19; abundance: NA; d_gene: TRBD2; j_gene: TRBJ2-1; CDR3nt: TGTGCCAGTAGTATATTGGCTAGCGGGAGTTTCAATGAGCAGTTCTTC; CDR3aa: CASSILASGSFNEQFF
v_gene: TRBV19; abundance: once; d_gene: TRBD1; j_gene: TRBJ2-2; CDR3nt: TGTGCCCCCGCAGGGACAGGGGCCGGGGAGCTGTTTTTT; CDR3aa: CAPAGTGAGELFF
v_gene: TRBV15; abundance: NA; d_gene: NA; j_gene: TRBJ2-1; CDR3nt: TGTGCCACCAGCAGAGCGGGGGACGGGCCCTACAATGAGCAGTTCTTC; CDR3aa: CATSRAGDGPYNEQFF
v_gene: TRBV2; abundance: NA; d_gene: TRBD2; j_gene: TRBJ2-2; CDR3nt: TGTGCCAGCAGTATGACTAGCGGCGGGGAGCTGTTTTTT; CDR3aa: CASSMTSGGELFF
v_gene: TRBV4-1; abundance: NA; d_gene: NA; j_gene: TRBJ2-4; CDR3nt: TGCGCCAGCAGCCAAGCCCCTTGGGGGGGAGGGGGGGCCAAAAACATTCAGTACTTC; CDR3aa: CASSQAPWGGGGAKNIQYF
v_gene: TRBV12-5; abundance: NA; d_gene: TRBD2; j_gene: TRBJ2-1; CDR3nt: TGTGCTAGTGGTTTGGCCACCCTAGCGGGAGGGCCGGGTGAGCAGTTCTTC; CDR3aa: CASGLATLAGGPGEQFF
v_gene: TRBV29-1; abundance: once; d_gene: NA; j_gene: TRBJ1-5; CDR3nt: TGCAGCGCGGGGTCCAGCAATCAGCCCCAGCATTTT; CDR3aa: CSAGSSNQPQHF
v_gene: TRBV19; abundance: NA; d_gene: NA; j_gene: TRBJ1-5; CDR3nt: TGTGCCAGTAGTAATGGGAGGAATCAGCCCCAGCATTTT; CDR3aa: CASSNGRNQPQHF
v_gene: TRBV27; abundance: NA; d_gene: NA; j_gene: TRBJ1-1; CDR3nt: TGTGCCAGCAGTTTGGGGGGATGGGCTGAAGCTTTCTTT; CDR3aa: CASSLGGWAEAFF
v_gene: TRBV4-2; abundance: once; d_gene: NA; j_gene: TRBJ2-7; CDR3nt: TGTGCCAGCAGCCAGGGGACTGATGCCTACGAGCAGTACTTC; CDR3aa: CASSQGTDAYEQYF
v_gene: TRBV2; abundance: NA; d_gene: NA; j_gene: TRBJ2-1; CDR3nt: TGTGCCAGCACCGGGGTAACCCTCTACAATGAGCAGTTCTTC; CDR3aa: CASTGVTLYNEQFF
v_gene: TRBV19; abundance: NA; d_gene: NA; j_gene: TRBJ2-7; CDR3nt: TGTGCCAGTAACCGTTTCGAGGGGGACTACGAGCAGTACTTC; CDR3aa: CASNRFEGDYEQYF